This T cell receptor (beta chain) was found in a study of cytomegalovirus exposure and HLA in healthy donors. Study-wide results and limits: The authors confirmed in vitro that three CMV-associated chains were specific for CMV antigens. With high specificity and sensitivity, the classifier reportedly diagnosed cytomegalovirus status.

This clone turned up a few times. Its antigen is not known. Trimming cost V 6 bases and J 0 bases, with 15 bases left between them. The CDR3 contains 15 residues. TCRdb's copy holds only in-frame clones and misses some; the assay was immunoSEQ multiplex PCR. The sample lists 200,000 or so clones; around 86% were seen once. Sequencing was done on a sample of PBMCs. The sequence derives from a woman aged 18-35 years in good health and CMV-seropositive. The V and J genes are TRBV23-1 and TRBJ2-7; possibly TRBD1 for D (6 bases). TRBV23-1 is designated an ORF whose function remains uncertain. The CDR3 region has the DNA TGCGCCAGCAGAGCCGGGACACAGAGCTCCTACGAGCAGTACTTC. Encoded protein: CASRAGTQSSYEQYF.